These 13 T cell receptor beta chains originate from one sample sequenced in a study of T cell clones after liver transplantation. Using immunoSEQ multiplex PCR, the repertoire was profiled, and TCRdb retains in-frame clones only, with some absent. The sample holds tens of thousands of clones; 80% to 95% are singletons and the top ten take 0.75% to 1%. The starting material was CD4+ T cells from blood, obtained less than 28 months after liver transplant. These receptors all stem from a human patient who received a liver transplant. Some of the T cells might come from the graft donor.

V is TRBV29-1 and J is TRBJ2-2; 12 nucleotides line up with TRBD2. Germline CDR1 and CDR2: SQVTM and ANQGSEA. Trimming cost V 6 bases and J 4 bases; bases outside gene matches: 6. CDR3 length: 15 residues. The CDR3 bases are TGCAGCGTGACTAGCGGGAGTTCCGTCACCGGGGAGCTGTTTTTT. Protein sequence: CSVTSGSSVTGELFF.

This rearrangement joins TRBV19 to TRBJ2-1, with 8 positions matching TRBD2. The CDR3 sequence is 15 residues long. After removal of 6 bases from V and 3 bases from J, the junction contained 7 bases not matched to a gene. Germline V gene sequence: CDR1 LNHDA, CDR2 SQIVND (reference sequence). The CDR3 spells CASRSTGRVYNEQFF. DNA for the CDR3: TGTGCCAGTAGAAGCACCGGGAGGGTCTACAATGAGCAGTTCTTC.

The chain has TRBV30 and TRBJ2-3; 13 positions agree with TRBD2. J was trimmed by 4 bases and V by 6 bases; bases with no gene match: 16. Germline V gives CDR1 GTSNPN, CDR2 SVGIG (reference sequence). CDR3 length equals 18 residues. CDR3 in amino acids: CACRSLGTSGVGSDTQYF. The CDR3 DNA reads TGTGCCTGCCGAAGTCTTGGGACTAGCGGGGTTGGTTCAGATACGCAGTATTTT.

This chain links TRBV6-5 with TRBJ2-3; 9 positions match TRBD2. This CDR3 contains 15 residues. V was pared by 2 bases and J by 5 bases, with 5 bases of the junction left unmatched. Germline CDR1 and CDR2: MNHEY and SVGAGI. CDR3 protein: CASSYGGRAGDTQYF. CDR3 sequence (DNA): TGTGCCAGCAGTTACGGCGGGAGGGCAGGAGATACGCAGTATTTT.

The V and J genes are TRBV5-4 and TRBJ1-2; 7 bases agree with TRBD1. The CDR3 has 14 amino acids. Unmatched junction bases numbered 7, after V lost 4 bases and J lost 4 bases. In germline, CDR1 is SGHNT, CDR2 YYREEE (reference sequence). The CDR3 protein is CASSPTGQAYGYTF. In DNA, the CDR3 is TGTGCCAGCAGCCCGACAGGGCAGGCCTATGGCTACACCTTC.

The rearrangement links TRBV28 to TRBJ2-5; a possible D gene is TRBD1 (6 bases). The germline gives CDR1 MDHEN, CDR2 SYDVKM. The CDR3 extends over 15 amino acids. Trimming stripped 3 bases from V and 2 bases from J, with 13 bases between. The CDR3 sequence: CASSLPKGQQETQYF. In nucleotides, the CDR3 is TGTGCCAGCAGTTTGCCCAAGGGACAACAAGAGACCCAGTACTTC. Based on the CDR3 plus reference TRBV28 and TRBJ2-5, the full variable domain is DVKVTQSSRYLVKRTGEKVFLECVQDMDHENMFWYRQDPGLGLRLIYFSYDVKMKEKGDIPEGYSVSREKKERFSLILESASTNQTSMYLCASSLPKGQQETQYFGPGTRLLVL.

This chain connects TRBV5-4 to TRBJ2-3, with D tentatively TRBD1 (6 bases). V lost 4 bases and J lost 0, with 18 bases in between. CDR3 length equals 17 residues. CDR1 is SGHNT, CDR2 YYREEE, per germline (reference sequence). The CDR3 bases are TGTGCCAGCAGCCCGTCTAGGGGGAGAACTAGCACAGATACGCAGTATTTT. It encodes CASSPSRGRTSTDTQYF.

The V and J genes are TRBV7-8 and TRBJ2-1; 9 nucleotides line up with TRBD1. The germline V gene has CDR1 SGHVS and CDR2 FQNEAQ. Trimming cost V 5 bases and J 4 bases; bases outside gene matches: 6. The CDR3 covers 15 residues. For the CDR3, the DNA is TGTGCCAGCAGCGCGGGACAGGGAGCGTACAATGAGCAGTTCTTC. It specifies CASSAGQGAYNEQFF.

The chain carries TRBV6-6 and TRBJ2-1; D not certain. Germline CDR1 is MNHNY and CDR2 is SVGAGI (reference sequence). V was clipped by 5 bases and J by 9 bases, with 8 bases between them. This CDR3 has 11 amino acids. CDR3 in amino acids: CASSPVIEQFF. DNA of the CDR3: TGTGCCAGCAGTCCAGTGATTGAGCAGTTCTTC.

This chain connects TRBV29-1 to TRBJ1-5; D possibly corresponds to TRBD1 (5 bases). Germline lookup yields CDR1 SQVTM and CDR2 ANQGSEA. The CDR3 sequence is 13 residues long. V was shortened by 4 bases and J by 5 bases, with 12 bases between the two germline ends. CDR3 in DNA: TGCAGCGTTGGTATGGGGCGGGATCAGCCCCAGCATTTT. Its translation: CSVGMGRDQPQHF.

V gene TRBV5-4 combines with J gene TRBJ2-1; no clear D. The CDR3 is 15 amino acids. The V and J ends lost 3 bases and 4 bases respectively, with 14 bases between them. CDR1 and CDR2 from the germline V gene are SGHNT and YYREEE (reference sequence). CDR3 region: CASSSHRAIYNEQFF. As DNA, the CDR3 is TGTGCCAGCAGCTCCCACCGGGCGATTTACAATGAGCAGTTCTTC.

The chain is built from TRBV28 and TRBJ2-5; TRBD2 aligns across 10 bases. With 8 bases clipped from V and 2 bases from J, the junction kept 8 bases outside the gene matches. CDR1 is MDHEN and CDR2 is SYDVKM in the germline V gene. The CDR3 is made up of 15 amino acids. CDR3 protein: CASPPPGLAQETQYF. In DNA, the CDR3 is TGTGCCAGCCCCCCTCCGGGACTAGCGCAAGAGACCCAGTACTTC.

This rearrangement joins TRBV6-1 to TRBJ1-2; 12 bases fit TRBD1. V gave up 3 bases and J gave up 7 bases; unmatched junction bases: 3. The CDR3 contains 14 residues. CDR1 and CDR2 (germline): MNHNS, SASEGT. CDR3 DNA sequence: TGTGCCAGCAGTGAGGGACAGGGGGCGGTTGGCTACACCTTC. It yields the protein CASSEGQGAVGYTF.